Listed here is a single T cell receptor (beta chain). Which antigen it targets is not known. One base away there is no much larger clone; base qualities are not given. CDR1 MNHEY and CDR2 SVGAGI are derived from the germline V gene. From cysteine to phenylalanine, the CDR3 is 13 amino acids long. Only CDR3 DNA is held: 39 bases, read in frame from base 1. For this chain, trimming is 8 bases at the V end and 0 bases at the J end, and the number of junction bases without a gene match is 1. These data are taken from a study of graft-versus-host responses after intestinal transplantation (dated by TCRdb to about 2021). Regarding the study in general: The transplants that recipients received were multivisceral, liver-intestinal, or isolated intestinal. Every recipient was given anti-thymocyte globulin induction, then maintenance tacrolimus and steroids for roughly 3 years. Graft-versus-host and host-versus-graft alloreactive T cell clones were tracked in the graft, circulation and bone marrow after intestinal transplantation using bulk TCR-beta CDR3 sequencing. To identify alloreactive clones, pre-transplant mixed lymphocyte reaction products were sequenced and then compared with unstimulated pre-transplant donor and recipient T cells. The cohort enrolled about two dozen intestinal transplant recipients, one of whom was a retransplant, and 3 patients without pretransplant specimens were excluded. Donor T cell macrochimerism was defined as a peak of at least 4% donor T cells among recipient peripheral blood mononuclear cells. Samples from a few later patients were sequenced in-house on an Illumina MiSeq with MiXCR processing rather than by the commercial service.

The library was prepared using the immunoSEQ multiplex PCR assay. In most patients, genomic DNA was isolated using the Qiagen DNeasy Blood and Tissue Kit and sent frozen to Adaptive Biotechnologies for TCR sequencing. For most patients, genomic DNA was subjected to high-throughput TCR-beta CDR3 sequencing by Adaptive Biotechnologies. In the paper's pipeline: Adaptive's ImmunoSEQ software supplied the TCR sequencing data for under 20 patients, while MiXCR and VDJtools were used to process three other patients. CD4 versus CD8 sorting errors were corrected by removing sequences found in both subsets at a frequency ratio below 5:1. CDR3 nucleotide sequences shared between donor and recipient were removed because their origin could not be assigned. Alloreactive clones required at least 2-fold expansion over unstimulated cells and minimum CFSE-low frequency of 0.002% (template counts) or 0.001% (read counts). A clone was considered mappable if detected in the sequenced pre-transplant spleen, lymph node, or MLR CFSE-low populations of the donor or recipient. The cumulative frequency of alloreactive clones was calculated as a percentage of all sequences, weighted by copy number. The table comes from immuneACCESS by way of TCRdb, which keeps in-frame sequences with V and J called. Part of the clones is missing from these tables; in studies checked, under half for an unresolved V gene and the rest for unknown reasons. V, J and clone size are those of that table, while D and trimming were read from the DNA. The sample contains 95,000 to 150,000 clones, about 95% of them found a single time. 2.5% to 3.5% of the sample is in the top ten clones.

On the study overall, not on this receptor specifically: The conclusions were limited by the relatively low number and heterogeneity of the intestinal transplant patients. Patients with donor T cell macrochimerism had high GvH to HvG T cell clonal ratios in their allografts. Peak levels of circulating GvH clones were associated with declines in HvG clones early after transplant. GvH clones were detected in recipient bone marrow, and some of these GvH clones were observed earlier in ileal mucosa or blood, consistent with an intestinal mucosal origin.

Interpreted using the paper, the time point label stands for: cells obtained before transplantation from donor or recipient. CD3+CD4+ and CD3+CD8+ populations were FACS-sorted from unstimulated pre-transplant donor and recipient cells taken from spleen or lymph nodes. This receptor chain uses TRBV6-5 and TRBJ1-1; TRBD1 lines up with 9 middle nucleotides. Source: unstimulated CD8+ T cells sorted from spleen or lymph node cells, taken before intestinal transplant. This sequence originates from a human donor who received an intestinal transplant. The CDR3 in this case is CASGQGMNTEAFF. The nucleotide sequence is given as TGTGCCAGCGGACAGGGGATGAACACTGAAGCTTTCTTT.